This T cell receptor beta chain is from a study of cytomegalovirus exposure and HLA in healthy donors (dated by TCRdb to 2016 to 2017). Background for the entire study: An earlier analysis of approximately 600 of the donors reported approximately 300 Gb of sequence data and roughly 110 million unique TCR beta sequences from around 200 million T cells. Approximately 300 gigabases of sequencing data and about 92 million unique TCR sequences made up an early release that covered approximately 700 HLA-typed donors. Of the roughly 400 genotyped donors, 80% to 90% were placed in the genetic ancestry cluster associated with self-reported Caucasian donors. The study aimed to test whether signatures of past pathogen exposure could be identified by cataloging public T cell receptors. The study profiled the T cell repertoires of about 640 subjects by immunosequencing and related them to cytomegalovirus serostatus. Along with the approximately 620-subject first cohort, a separate validation cohort of some 130 different subjects was used. To predict cytomegalovirus infection status, the study brought together high-throughput TCR immunosequencing, statistical association of individual TCRs with disease status, and machine learning. A later analysis re-analyzed previously published TCR beta repertoires from 666 donors and added high-resolution HLA genotyping to study TCR occurrence patterns. In the later analysis, no new phenotypic data were used to find candidate immune exposures; instead, reliance was placed on TCR beta sequences and their occurrence across donors. An earlier analysis of some 500 of the donors used high-throughput TCR beta sequencing to judge whether each TCR beta V gene segment behaved as functional or pseudogenic. Donor age, sex, ethnicity and CMV serostatus were compiled alongside the repertoire data. A later genetic analysis used genome-wide SNP genotypes for about 65% of the 666 donors, treating that subset as a discovery cohort. Every repertoire in the discovery cohort had been generated on one and the same sequencing platform. HLA typing included class I and class II loci at four-digit resolution. The number of donors typed differed by locus, with about 620-630 for A, B, C, DRB1 and DQB1, roughly 550 for DQA1, over 600 for DPA1, and roughly 450 for DPB1. Roughly five DR-DQ haplotypes were treated as single units for association and clustering because of strong linkage in the cohort. Among over 350 genotyped donors of the cohort, an average of approximately 240,000 unique TCR beta nucleotide sequences were sequenced per donor, roughly 18% of them non-productive. Broad study findings and their caveats: Linkage disequilibrium might explain the correlated functional status among segregating V segments, but an unknown experimental factor could not be excluded. In this cohort, only TCR beta chains were sequenced, and detectable features were limited by the absence of alpha or paired-chain data. At a false discovery rate of 0.05, a later analysis linked 15,000 to 20,000 TCR beta sequences to specific HLA alleles. A later analysis found that TCR association rates varied across HLA loci, with DRB1 alleles showing the most associated TCRs and HLA-C alleles the fewest. The study listed 164 TCR beta chains as associated with cytomegalovirus. A later analysis found that HLA-associated TCR beta chains were more clonally expanded and had lower generation probabilities than equally common non-associated chains. A later analysis found that most CMV-associated TCR beta chains appeared HLA-restricted, with HLA associations seemingly driven largely by CMV exposure. Broadly in line with IMGT annotations, most TCR beta V segments showed up in productive rearrangements about 90% or about 30% of the time in an earlier analysis of several hundred of the donors. Roughly uniform sequencing depth across donors was assumed in presence/absence analyses, although this assumption may not hold. According to a later analysis, parvovirus B19, influenza, CMV and Epstein-Barr virus appeared linked to several top co-occurrence clusters. For the cohort, immune exposure information was limited to CMV serostatus. A further reported finding was that TCR beta sequences accurately predicted the HLA-A and HLA-B alleles for most subjects in the first cohort. The classifier was reported to diagnose cytomegalovirus status with high specificity and sensitivity in both the original cohort and the validation cohort. The earlier analysis of nearly 600 of the donors excluded over 15 rarely observed V segments, including chromosome 9 orphons, because counts were too low. Because HLA typing was missing for some donors at each locus, association tests included only the typed subset. The authors suggested that the approach could potentially be generalized to other disease states and immunological phenotypes. Three of the identified cytomegalovirus-associated TCR beta chains were confirmed in vitro to be specific for cytomegalovirus antigens. Most TCR sequences were observed very rarely across donors, whereas some public TCRs were present in many individuals. Some IMGT-functional V segments, including TRBV6-2 and TRBV6-3, could not be distinguished by the 87-base-pair reads and were therefore excluded. Compared with the roughly 600-donor mean, donors in an Asian-associated ancestry cluster had fewer N-insertions in productive TCRs, according to a later genetic analysis. The sequencing pipeline was judged likely to have produced a cluster of highly shared sequence variants as a technical artifact. Assigning TCR associations to individual alleles was difficult when HLA alleles, especially DR and DQ, strongly co-occurred. A later genetic analysis associated a missense DCLRE1C variant with V-gene and J-gene trimming of TCR beta chains, and an independent cohort replicated the association.

Germline trimming amounts to 2 bases on V and 7 bases on J, with 16 as the count of junction bases outside the gene matches. Its CDR3 holds 17 amino acids, cysteine through phenylalanine. The DNA shown is the 51-base CDR3, in frame from base 1. CDR1 and CDR2, per the germline V gene, are MDHEN and SYDVKM. The library was obtained by the immunoSEQ multiplex PCR assay. A mixture of 60 forward primers for TCR Vbeta segments and 13 reverse primers for TCR Jbeta segments was used in the multiplex PCR. A multiplex PCR assay on genomic DNA amplified the CDR3 region of rearranged TCR beta genes. Amplified TCR beta libraries were sequenced as 87-base-pair reads on the Illumina HiSeq System. The study's own analysis went as follows. A later analysis counted about 80 million unique TCR beta chains across the roughly 700 repertoires, and some 11 million of these chains were shared by at least two donors. A nearest-neighbor algorithm error-corrected the raw reads and collapsed the reads into unique sequences, merging closely related sequences to remove PCR and sequencing errors. To assign V, D and J gene segments, CDR3 sequences were aligned to IMGT reference sequences. For a sequence to be retained, a match of at least six nucleotides to both a V gene segment and a J gene segment was required. A rearrangement was called productive if the CDR3 had no stop codons and remained in frame with V and J, and every other rearrangement was called non-productive. CDR3 was defined by IMGT convention, running from the second conserved V-encoded cysteine to the conserved J-encoded phenylalanine. The earlier analysis of roughly 590 of the donors excluded sequences that lacked an unambiguous match to a single V gene segment. An earlier analysis of 587 of the donors called V segments functional above 56.7% productive rearrangements and segregating when the between-donor standard deviation exceeded 5%. A statistical classification framework was built for diagnosing cytomegalovirus status from the catalog of TCR beta chain sequences. A later analysis assigned V and J genes by comparing TCR nucleotide sequences with IMGT/GENE-DB human TR gene sequences. In a later analysis, CDR3 sequences and most-parsimonious VDJ recombination scenarios were assigned using the TCRdist pipeline. In a later analysis, every TCR beta chain was defined by the combination of its CDR3 amino acid sequence and its V-gene family, and reads without a unique V-gene family were dropped. To address suspected cross-contamination and a sequencing artifact, a later analysis removed 450 to 700 highly shared, low-generation-probability nucleotide sequences. A later analysis calculated a clonal expansion index for each public chain from normalized within-repertoire ranks of inferred template counts. Generation probabilities in a later analysis came from a VDJ recombination model fitted to out-of-frame rearrangements, and those results were checked against IGoR. A later analysis scored TCR-TCR, TCR-HLA and TCR-CMV co-occurrence with hypergeometric tests, applying a repertoire-size bias correction to TCR pairs. A later analysis estimated false discovery rates by permuting HLA or CMV assignments 20 times. In a later analysis, co-occurring TCRs were grouped using DBSCAN, with TCRdist sequence similarity added in when clustering inside HLA-allele-positive subsets. Repertoires with fewer than 30,000 or more than 120,000 public chains, plus five repertoires with anomalous nucleotide sharing, were excluded from co-occurrence clustering. Imported from immuneACCESS, the table was reduced by TCRdb to in-frame sequences with V and J called. These copies leave out some clones; in studies compared against another copy, an unresolved V gene accounts for under half, and the cause of the remainder is not known. V, J and clone size were drawn from that table, and D and trimming were deduced from the DNA. The sample table records 160,000 or so clones; about 80% of these occur just once. The top ten constitute 0.69% of the sample.

In regard to this clone: The specificity of this receptor is unknown. No qualities accompany the bases; no much larger clone lies one base away.

The cohort consisted of more than 650 healthy bone marrow donors. Cohort members were all nominally healthy when sampled, although unrecorded immune exposures were likely present. The donor was CMV seronegative and was included in the group of a few hundred seronegative cohort members. A peripheral blood sample was collected from each donor, and TCR beta sequencing was performed on peripheral blood mononuclear cells. The Qiagen DNeasy Blood Extraction Kit was used to extract genomic DNA from the blood cell samples. The sample was PBMCs. The TCR was taken from a middle-aged woman in good health and CMV-seronegative. The chain couples TRBV28 to TRBJ1-2; TRBD1 agrees with 7 junctional bases. The DNA sequence reads TGTGCCAGCAGTTTAATGGGCCATGGGGCAGGGGGATGTGGCTACACCTTC. Its protein is CASSLMGHGAGGCGYTF.